This passage covers 22 T cell receptor beta chains from one sample sequenced in a study of regulatory T cells in long-lasting Graves disease. Building of the TCR beta libraries involved iRepertoire HTBI primers and Arm-PCR of CDR3 regions. TCRdb analysed the multiplex PCR reads with MiXCR anew, one entry per CDR3 protein. Among 350,000 to 400,000 distinct CDR3 sequences, roughly 17% were seen once, and the ten largest hold roughly a fifth. Stated time point: newly diagnosed GD, antithyroid drugs for less than 3 months. The TCR library was prepared using RNA isolated from PBMCs. This same sample was also part of a study on T cells in Graves' hyperthyroidism and ophthalmopathy.

Material: peripheral blood mononuclear cells (PBMCs), obtained at new diagnosis, from a patient treated with antithyroid drugs. The receptors originated from a woman younger than 30 with Graves disease.

This clonotype is a singleton in its sample. This clone may be a read error of a much larger clone one base away. V is TRBV28 and J is TRBJ1-2; a possible D gene is TRBD1 (6 bases). The V gene lost 4 bases and the J gene lost 6 bases, with 18 bases spanning the gap. CDR3 size: 15 residues. CDR1 and CDR2 (germline): MDHEN, SYDVKM. CDR3 in DNA: TGTGCCAGCAGTTCCATATTCGGGGGCGTTGATGGCTACACCTTC. Translation: CASSSIFGGVDGYTF.

This clonotype came up many times. The chain uses TRBV10-2 and TRBJ2-1, with D maybe TRBD2 (6 bases). V shed 6 bases and J shed 4 bases, with 22 bases lying between them. The CDR3 is 17 residues long. In germline, CDR1 is WSHSY, CDR2 SAAADI. CDR3 sequence (DNA): TGCGCCAGCAGAATTTGGGTCTCGGGAGCAGGGTACAATGAGCAGTTCTTC. Its translation is CASRIWVSGAGYNEQFF.

The V call is TRBV27, the J call TRBJ1-2; TRBD1 is a possible D gene (5 bases). Trimming stripped 6 bases from V and 4 bases from J, with 12 bases between. Germline V gene lookup returns CDR1 MNHEY and CDR2 SMNVEV (reference sequence). The CDR3 runs to 13 residues. The CDR3 loop reads CASRGESLYGYTF. CDR3 in DNA: TGTGCCAGCAGAGGGGAGTCCCTCTATGGCTACACCTTC.

The chain has TRBV2 and TRBJ1-1; D gene uncertain. V lost 2 bases to trimming and J lost 10 bases, with 14 bases between them. This CDR3 spans 13 amino acids. Germline V gene sequence: CDR1 SNHLY, CDR2 FYNNEI. CDR3 protein: CASSELTISGAFF. CDR3 DNA: TGTGCCAGCAGTGAACTTACAATCTCTGGAGCTTTCTTT.

This clonotype was detected ten times or more. Germline and junction disagree at one end, which may indicate a read error. The V call is TRBV28, the J call TRBJ2-7; TRBD2 agrees at 11 bases. Germline assignment: CDR1 MDHEN and CDR2 SYDVKM. The CDR3 is made up of 12 amino acids. The CDR3 sequence is CASSRIAGGPNF. CDR3 sequence (DNA): TGTGCCAGCAGTCGCATAGCGGGAGGGCCCAACTTC.

This clonotype was counted many times. The chain combines TRBV6-1 with TRBJ2-3; TRBD1 might be the D (6 bases). Looked up from germline, CDR1 is MNHNS and CDR2 is SASEGT. The CDR3 is 17 amino acids. The germline V and J ends were trimmed by 2 bases and 2 bases, with 17 bases remaining between them. CDR3 DNA sequence: TGTGCCAGCAGTGAACCCCGAGGGGGAGCTCACACAGATACGCAGTATTTT. This codes for CASSEPRGGAHTDTQYF.

This clonotype was recorded many times. V gene TRBV28 combines with J gene TRBJ2-7, with 8 bases identical to TRBD1. V was pared by 11 bases and J by 3 bases, with 9 bases of the junction left unmatched. The CDR3 totals 13 residues. Per the germline V gene, CDR1 is MDHEN and CDR2 is SYDVKM. CDR3 bases: TGTGCCGGGCCGTGGACAGGGCGCTACGAGCAGTACTTC. Translation gives CAGPWTGRYEQYF.

The sample holds many counts of this clonotype. The rearrangement uses TRBV28 and TRBJ2-7; TRBD1 agrees at 7 bases. The CDR3 is 14 residues long. Unmatched junction bases numbered 8, after V lost 6 bases and J lost 3 bases. In germline, CDR1 is MDHEN, CDR2 SYDVKM. Here the CDR3 reads CASSAAGTDYEQYF. The CDR3 region has the DNA TGTGCCAGCAGCGCCGCCGGGACAGACTACGAGCAGTACTTC.

This clonotype has at least ten counts. The chain employs TRBV3-1 and TRBJ2-3; TRBD2 might be the D (5 bases). V lost 0 bases and J lost 2, with 9 bases in between. CDR1 is LGHDT and CDR2 is YNNKEL in the germline V gene (reference sequence). The CDR3 is 15 residues long. CDR3 loop: CASSQDGLYTDTQYF. The CDR3 DNA reads as TGTGCCAGCAGCCAAGATGGACTCTACACAGATACGCAGTATTTT.

The rearrangement joins TRBV28 to TRBJ1-2; 7 bases are a match to TRBD1. In germline, CDR1 is MDHEN, CDR2 SYDVKM. The CDR3 runs 16 residues. J was trimmed by 0 bases and V by 5 bases; bases with no gene match: 9. The CDR3 sequence is CASSRSPGTANYGYTF. The CDR3, as DNA: TGTGCCAGCAGTCGTTCCCCCGGGACAGCTAACTATGGCTACACCTTC.

This clonotype showed up many times. This sequence joins TRBV5-1 and TRBJ2-2; D possibly corresponds to TRBD1 (6 bases). Germline CDR1 is SGHRS and CDR2 is YFSETQ. Trimming took off 0 bases at V and 6 bases at J, with 15 bases between the two ends. The CDR3 has 16 amino acids. CDR3 region: CASSLDEFGGPGELFF. The DNA for the CDR3 is TGCGCCAGCAGCTTGGACGAATTTGGGGGCCCCGGGGAGCTGTTTTTT.

This clonotype has ten or more counts. A far larger clone is a single base away, which makes a read error likely. V is TRBV5-1 and J is TRBJ2-7; 11 bases are shared with TRBD2. With 4 bases clipped from V and 7 bases from J, the junction kept 16 bases outside the gene matches. The CDR3 is 17 residues long. CDR1 and CDR2 from the germline V gene are SGHRS and YFSETQ. CDR3 sequence: CASSSQGTSGFYNEQYF. The CDR3 DNA reads TGCGCCAGCAGCAGCCAAGGGACTAGCGGATTCTACAATGAGCAGTACTTC.

This clonotype was recorded many times. The V gene is TRBV6-2 or TRBV6-3, the J gene TRBJ1-5, with D uncertain. With 7 bases removed from V and 2 bases from J, the gap between germline ends came to 15 bases. Germline assignment: CDR1 MNHEY and CDR2 SVGEGT. This CDR3 comprises 15 residues. CDR3 sequence: CASKPGGVGNQPQHF. The CDR3 DNA follows: TGTGCCAGCAAGCCAGGTGGAGTTGGCAATCAGCCCCAGCATTTT.

This clonotype was recorded many times. This chain uses TRBV20-1 with TRBJ2-7; tentative D call: TRBD2 (5 bases). CDR3 size: 13 residues. V was clipped by 4 bases and J by 6 bases, with 16 bases between them. Germline V CDR1 and CDR2: DFQATT, SNEGSKA (reference sequence). The CDR3 reads CSATLVKSGEQYF. CDR3 sequence (DNA): TGCAGTGCTACACTAGTTAAAAGTGGCGAGCAGTACTTC.

This clonotype was seen at least ten times. The rearrangement links TRBV12-3 or TRBV12-4 to TRBJ2-3; 9 bases align to TRBD2. The CDR3 contains 15 residues. V was pared by 4 bases and J by 4 bases, with 6 bases of the junction left unmatched. In DNA form, the CDR3 reads TGTGCCAGCAGTTCCAGCGGGAGGCTCGCAGATACGCAGTATTTT. This translates into CASSSSGRLADTQYF.

The chain joins TRBV7-6 to TRBJ2-7, with a tentative D call TRBD1 (6 bases). Trimming left V 2 bases short and J 2 bases short, with 13 bases between. The CDR3 is 15 residues long. Germline values: CDR1 SGHVS, CDR2 FNYEAQ. The CDR3 loop reads CASSLSSGVPYEQYF. The CDR3 nucleotides read TGTGCCAGCAGCTTATCGTCAGGGGTACCCTACGAGCAGTACTTC.

This clonotype was seen ten or more times. The chain recombines TRBV30 with TRBJ1-1; 8 positions match TRBD1. The V gene end was trimmed by 5 bases and the J gene end by 7 bases; junction bases not matched to a gene: 3. Germline CDR1 GTSNPN, CDR2 SVGIG (reference sequence). There are 11 residues in the CDR3. The DNA for the CDR3 is TGTGCCTGGTCCGACAGGGGTGAAGCTTTCTTT. Translation gives CAWSDRGEAFF.

The chain couples TRBV15 to TRBJ2-4, with D unresolved. The CDR3 covers 13 residues. Germline V CDR1 and CDR2: LNHNV, YYDKDF (reference sequence). Trimming removed 0 bases at V and 5 bases at J, with 5 bases between. CDR3: CATSRDRQNIQYF. The CDR3 region has the DNA TGTGCCACCAGCAGAGACAGGCAAAACATTCAGTACTTC.

The V gene is TRBV12-5, the J gene TRBJ2-3; TRBD2 matches at 7 bases. J lost 0 bases, V lost 3 bases, and 6 bases had no gene match. Per germline, CDR1 LGHNT and CDR2 FRNRAP. This CDR3 is built from 16 residues. The CDR3: CASGFTTSESTDTQYF. The CDR3 DNA reads TGTGCTAGTGGTTTCACAACTAGCGAGAGCACAGATACGCAGTATTTT.

This clonotype was observed once. The chain recombines TRBV5-1 with TRBJ2-5; the match to TRBD2 covers 14 bases. Germline CDR1 reads SGHRS; CDR2 reads YFSETQ. V gave up 4 bases and J gave up 5 bases; unmatched junction bases: 16. The length of the CDR3 is 19 residues. The CDR3, as DNA: TGCGCCAGCAGCAGCCAAGGGACTAGCGGGGGCCGGTTTCGGGAGACCCAGTACTTC. It encodes CASSSQGTSGGRFRETQYF. Full variable domain (missing parts from reference TRBV5-1 and TRBJ2-5): KAGVTQTPRYLIKTRGQQVTLSCSPISGHRSVSWYQQTPGQGLQFLFEYFSETQRNKGNFPGRFSGRQFSNSRSEMNVSTLELGDSALYLCASSSQGTSGGRFRETQYFGPGTRLLVL.

This clonotype was seen many times. V usage is TRBV30 and J usage is TRBJ2-4, with TRBD2 matching 9 bases. V lost 2 bases and J lost 5; bases outside the gene matches: 10. Germline V gene sequence: CDR1 GTSNPN, CDR2 SVGIG (reference sequence). The CDR3 covers 16 residues. CDR3 sequence: CAWSNPRLAAQNIQYF. In nucleotides, the CDR3 is TGTGCCTGGAGTAACCCCCGACTAGCGGCTCAAAACATTCAGTACTTC.

There are many counts of this clonotype. V and J are TRBV7-3 and TRBJ2-1; D may be TRBD1 (5 bases). CDR1 is SGHTA and CDR2 is FQGTGA in the germline V gene. The CDR3 sequence is 15 residues long. V lost 4 bases and J lost 7, with 17 bases in between. Written as DNA, the CDR3 is TGTGCCAGCAGCTCCGCCTTAGGGGCCGTGAATGAGCAGTTCTTC. Its protein product is CASSSALGAVNEQFF.